This T cell receptor beta chain was observed in a study of radiotherapy plus CTLA-4 blockade in lung cancer. Turning to the study itself: Objective response rate was over 15%; disease control rate, around 30%.

Focal radiation with ipilimumab CTLA-4 blockade was given to patients with chemo-refractory metastatic non-small-cell lung cancer. Per germline, CDR1 SGHAT and CDR2 FQNNGV. V was cut by 0 bases and J by 9 bases, with 12 bases left in between. CDR3 length: 14 amino acids. To note about this clone: The antigen is not known.

The study's findings and limits: Reported findings show early blood T cell clone dynamics, with interferon-beta, best predicted response. Once radiotherapy plus ipilimumab had been given, TCR clones derived from tumor expanded in blood.

The assay was immunoSEQ multiplex PCR, and TCRdb's table has in-frame clones only and misses some. The table records some 73,000 clones, 84% of them present only once. The chain combines TRBV11-2 with TRBJ2-1, with unresolved D. This TCR came from a human donor with non-small cell lung cancer who had stable disease on radiotherapy plus ipilimumab. The material sequenced was peripheral blood, taken from a patient treated with radiotherapy plus ipilimumab. The CDR3 loop reads CASSLDIPLSEQFF. CDR3 DNA: TGTGCCAGCAGCTTAGATATCCCACTGAGTGAGCAGTTCTTC.